The T cell receptor beta chain described here comes from a study of blood T cell repertoires in COVID-19. Study in general: Donors in the United States, Italy and Spain gave samples during acute or convalescent COVID-19.

Authors' analysis steps: Counts of nucleated cells, estimated from reference gene primer amplification, were obtained. Assay: immunoSEQ multiplex PCR; the TCRdb copy retains only in-frame clones and omits some. V, J and clone size are those of that table, while D and trimming were read from the DNA. This sample has tens of thousands of clones; approximately 90% occur once, and the top ten carry 13% to 15%. The CDR3 length is 16 residues. Trimming stripped 1 base from V and 1 base from J, with 12 bases between. Germline V gene data show CDR1 as LGHNA and CDR2 as YSLEER. This clone showed up just once. The rearrangement uses TRBV4-3 and TRBJ2-3; possible D gene TRBD2, 5 bases. The TCR sequence derives from a man aged 65 to 79 with acute or convalescent COVID-19. The material sequenced was peripheral blood. Written as DNA, the CDR3 is TGCGCCAGCAGCCAAGGGATGAGCGGCGGCACAGATACGCAGTATTTT. Its translation: CASSQGMSGGTDTQYF.